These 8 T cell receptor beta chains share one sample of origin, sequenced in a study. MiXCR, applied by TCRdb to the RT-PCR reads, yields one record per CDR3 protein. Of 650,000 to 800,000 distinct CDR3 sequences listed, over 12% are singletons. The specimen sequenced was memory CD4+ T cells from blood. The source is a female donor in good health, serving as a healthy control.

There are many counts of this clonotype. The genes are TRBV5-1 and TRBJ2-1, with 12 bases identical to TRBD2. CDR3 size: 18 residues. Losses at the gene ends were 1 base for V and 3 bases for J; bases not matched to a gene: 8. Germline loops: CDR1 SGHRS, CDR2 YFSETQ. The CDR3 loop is CASSLLGTSGGLYNEQFF. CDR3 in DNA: TGCGCCAGCAGCTTGCTGGGAACTAGCGGGGGGCTCTACAATGAGCAGTTCTTC.

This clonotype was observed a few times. CDR3 residues: CASSLEGLENTEAFF. The CDR3 nucleotides read TGTGCCAGCAGCTTAGAAGGGCTGGAAAACACTGAAGCTTTCTTT. This chain connects TRBV7-2 to TRBJ1-1; D gene unclear. The CDR3 totals 15 residues. Germline CDR1 is SGHTA and CDR2 is FQGNSA. V lost 1 base to trimming and J lost 2 bases, with 11 bases between them.

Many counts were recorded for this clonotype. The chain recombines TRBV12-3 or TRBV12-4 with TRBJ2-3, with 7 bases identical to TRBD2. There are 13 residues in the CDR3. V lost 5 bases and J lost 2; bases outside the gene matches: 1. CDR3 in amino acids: CASSRDYTDTQYF. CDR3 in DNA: TGTGCCAGCAGTCGGGACTACACAGATACGCAGTATTTT.

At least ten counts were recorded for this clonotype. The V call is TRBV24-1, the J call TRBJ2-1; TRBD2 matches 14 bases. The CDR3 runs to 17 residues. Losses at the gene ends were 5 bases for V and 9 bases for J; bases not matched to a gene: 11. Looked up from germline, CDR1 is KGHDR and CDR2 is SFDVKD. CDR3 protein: CATSALGLAGEGGEQFF. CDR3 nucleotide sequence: TGTGCCACCAGTGCCCTGGGACTAGCGGGAGAGGGCGGTGAGCAGTTCTTC.

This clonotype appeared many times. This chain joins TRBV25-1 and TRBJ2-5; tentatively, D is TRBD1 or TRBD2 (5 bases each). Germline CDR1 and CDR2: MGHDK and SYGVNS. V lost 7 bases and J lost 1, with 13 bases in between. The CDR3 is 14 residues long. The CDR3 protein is CASTDSGAQETQYF. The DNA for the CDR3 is TGTGCCAGCACTGACTCCGGGGCCCAAGAGACCCAGTACTTC.

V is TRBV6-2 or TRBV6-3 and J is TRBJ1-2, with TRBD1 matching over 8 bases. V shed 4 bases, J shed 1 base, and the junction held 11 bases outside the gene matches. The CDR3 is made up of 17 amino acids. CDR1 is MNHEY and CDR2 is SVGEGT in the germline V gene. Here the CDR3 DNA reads TGTGCCAGCAGTTTCGGGACAGGAGCTCTACTTAACTATGGCTACACCTTC. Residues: CASSFGTGALLNYGYTF.

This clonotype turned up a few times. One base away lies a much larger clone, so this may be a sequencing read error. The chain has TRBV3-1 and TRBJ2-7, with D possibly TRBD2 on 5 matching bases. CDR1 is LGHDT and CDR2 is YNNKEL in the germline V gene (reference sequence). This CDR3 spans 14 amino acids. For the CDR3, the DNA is TGTGCCAGCAGGACGAGCGGTGCTCCCTACGAGCAGCACTTC. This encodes CASRTSGAPYEQHF.

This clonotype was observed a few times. The CDR3 sequence is CATSSRGPGGNQPQHF. In nucleotides, the CDR3 is TGTGCCACCAGCTCCCGGGGGCCAGGGGGCAATCAGCCCCAGCATTTT. This chain links TRBV15 with TRBJ1-5; D might be TRBD1 (6 bases). CDR1 and CDR2 (germline): LNHNV, YYDKDF (reference sequence). CDR3 length: 16 residues. V gave up 5 bases and J gave up 2 bases, with 16 bases separating them.